This is a list of T cell receptor beta chains from one sample in a study of CD8 T cells in ankylosing spondylitis. TCRdb ran MiXCR on the 5' RACE reads and lists one entry per CDR3 protein. The sample has around 890,000 distinct CDR3 sequences, approximately 10% seen once. The sample comprised blood, either unsorted or a sorted T cell fraction (not recorded which). The receptors stem from a male donor with ankylosing spondylitis. The CDR3 runs from the conserved cysteine through the conserved F or W. D genes are given only for firm matches. Some rows mark clone size as missing; the rest say once, few, many or name a class of expanded clone.

TRBJ2-3,TRBV11-1,NA,NA,CASSQHVDTQYF,TGTGCCAGCAGCCAACACGTTGATACGCAGTATTTT
TRBJ2-5,TRBV7-7,NA,NA,CASSPLVGETQYF,TGTGCTAGCAGCCCCCTGGTAGGGGAGACCCAGTACTTC
TRBJ2-1,TRBV5-1,few,NA,CASSLAKRDTEQFF,TGCGCCAGCAGCTTGGCCAAAAGGGACACGGAGCAGTTCTTC
TRBJ2-3,TRBV4-2,many,NA,CASSQGLSTDTQYF,TGTGCCAGCAGCCAAGGACTCAGCACAGATACGCAGTATTTT
TRBJ2-1,TRBV15,NA,NA,CATSRDGRDEQFF,TGTGCCACCAGCAGAGATGGGAGAGATGAGCAGTTCTTC
TRBJ2-7,TRBV20-1,few,TRBD2,CSARDPGRDAQYF,TGCAGTGCTAGAGACCCGGGGAGGGACGCGCAGTACTTC
TRBJ2-7,TRBV20-1,NA,TRBD2,CSARDRKTSGSYEQYF,TGCAGTGCTAGAGATCGTAAGACTAGCGGAAGCTACGAGCAGTACTTC
TRBJ1-2,TRBV5-1,many,NA,CASSQGTGRGYGYTF,TGCGCCAGCAGCCAGGGCACAGGGAGAGGCTATGGCTACACCTTC
TRBJ2-1,TRBV5-1,many,TRBD1,CASSSGGSSYNEQFF,TGTGCCAGCAGCTCAGGGGGATCCTCCTACAATGAGCAGTTCTTC
TRBJ2-2,TRBV29-1,NA,TRBD2,CSGLSGDGAGELFF,TGCAGCGGGTTAAGCGGGGACGGTGCCGGGGAGCTGTTTTTT
TRBJ1-1,TRBV20-1,NA,NA,CSAPDAEEAFF,TGCAGTGCTCCGGATGCGGAAGAAGCTTTCTTT
TRBJ2-3,TRBV12-3/TRBV12-4,NA,NA,CASRVITTDTQYF,TGTGCCAGTAGGGTAATTACCACAGATACGCAGTATTTT
TRBJ2-1,TRBV5-6,many,TRBD2,CAGRASGGSEQFF,TGTGCCGGCAGGGCTAGCGGGGGCTCAGAGCAGTTCTTC
TRBJ1-3,TRBV11-2,NA,NA,CASSSGAPGNTIYF,TGTGCCAGCAGCTCGGGGGCCCCTGGAAACACCATATATTTT
TRBJ2-2,TRBV9,many,NA,CASSRGLWTGELFF,TGTGCCAGCAGCCGGGGGTTATGGACCGGGGAGCTGTTTTTT
TRBJ1-1,TRBV12-3/TRBV12-4,few,NA,CASSTHGSNTEAFF,TGTGCCAGCAGTACCCACGGTTCGAACACTGAAGCTTTCTTT
TRBJ2-5,TRBV5-1,NA,NA,CASSWGAPGQETQYF,TGCGCCAGCAGCTGGGGGGCCCCGGGTCAAGAGACCCAGTACTTC
TRBJ1-2,TRBV28,NA,NA,CALSRGTTYGYTF,TGTGCCCTCTCTAGGGGCACCACCTATGGCTACACCTTC
TRBJ2-3,TRBV7-2,many,NA,CASSLAREDTQYF,TGTGCCAGCAGCTTAGCCCGAGAGGATACGCAGTATTTT
TRBJ2-1,TRBV14,NA,NA,CASSQSWVSNEQFF,TGTGCCAGCAGCCAAAGTTGGGTTAGCAATGAGCAGTTCTTC
TRBJ1-1,TRBV5-1,many,NA,CASSSGPGMNTEAFF,TGCGCCAGCAGCAGCGGACCGGGCATGAACACTGAAGCTTTCTTT
TRBJ2-1,TRBV18,few,TRBD1,CASSVGGLTPYNEQFF,TGTGCCAGCTCAGTAGGGGGCCTTACCCCCTACAATGAGCAGTTCTTC
TRBJ1-2,TRBV6-5,few,NA,CASSYSILASGGYTF,TGTGCCAGCAGTTACTCCATTCTCGCGTCCGGTGGCTACACCTTC